This TCR beta chain was retrieved from a study of CD8+ T cells in alopecia areata. Sequencing templates came from extracted RNA that was reverse transcribed into cDNA. TCRdb keeps only in-frame clones here, not all; method: immunoSEQ multiplex PCR. Counted here are approximately 130,000 clones, 47% occurring once; the ten biggest clones make up roughly a tenth. V trimming: 10 bases; J trimming: 6 bases; junction bases outside the gene matches: 5. This CDR3 has 11 amino acids. Germline CDR1 and CDR2: SNHLY and FYNNEI. Researchers took lesional scalp punch biopsies and peripheral blood from people who were alopecia areata patients. Cell sorting on a FACSAria was used to separate CD4+ and CD8+ T cells from the PBMCs.

The specimen was NKG2D-low CD8+ T cells sorted from blood. V gene TRBV2 combines with J gene TRBJ1-1; 7 bases agree with TRBD1. This receptor was identified in a human donor with alopecia areata. The chain's CDR3 is CAIPRGAEAFF. The CDR3 bases are TGTGCCATTCCCAGGGGGGCTGAAGCTTTCTTT.